Listed here are 17 T cell receptor beta chains from one sample, sequenced in a study of shared clonotypes between healthy human individuals. Repertoires were generated with immunoSEQ multiplex PCR, while TCRdb's copy carries only in-frame clones and drops some. The table shows more than 400,000 clones, with about 78% occurring only once. Sequences were obtained from PBMCs. These receptors all come from a woman in her thirties or forties in good health. Some clones in this sample may be carry-over from other donors' samples.

A remark on this clone: A read error may produce the germline difference seen at one junction end. The chain is built from TRBV28 and TRBJ2-1; D possibly corresponds to TRBD2 (6 bases). There are 16 residues in the CDR3. Germline CDR1 MDHEN, CDR2 SYDVKM. Here the CDR3 reads CASSGLAGRINNGQFF. CDR3 DNA sequence: TGTGCCAGCAGTGGACTGGCGGGGCGGATTAACAATGGGCAGTTCTTC.

The chain employs TRBV5-5 and TRBJ2-3; 10 bases fit TRBD1. V shed 1 base, J shed 4 bases, and the junction held 9 bases outside the gene matches. Germline V gene data show CDR1 as SGHKS and CDR2 as YYEKEE (reference sequence). The CDR3 has 17 residues. CDR3 loop: CASSLLPDRGPADTQYF. The DNA for the CDR3 is TGTGCCAGCAGCTTGCTCCCCGACAGGGGGCCCGCAGATACGCAGTATTTT.

This clone was picked up one time. The V gene is TRBV5-1, the J gene TRBJ2-3; D might be TRBD2 (6 bases). V lost 4 bases, J lost 0 bases, and 18 bases lay in between. The length of the CDR3 is 17 residues. Germline values: CDR1 SGHRS, CDR2 YFSETQ. CDR3 sequence (DNA): TGCGCCAGCAGCCCTGCTGGACGGGGGACTAGCACAGATACGCAGTATTTT. Protein sequence: CASSPAGRGTSTDTQYF.

V is TRBV19 and J is TRBJ2-1; 11 positions match TRBD2. The J segment lost 8 bases and the V segment lost 5 bases, leaving 11 bases of the junction unmatched. The germline gives CDR1 LNHDA, CDR2 SQIVND (reference sequence). There are 16 residues in the CDR3. The CDR3 nucleotides are TGTGCCAGTAGTTATGGGATAGCGGGAGGGCCCTATGAGCAGTTCTTC. Its protein is CASSYGIAGGPYEQFF.

A word on this clone: One junction end does not reproduce the germline sequence, and a read error may be involved. The chain employs TRBV14 and TRBJ2-1; D not resolved. The CDR3 sequence is 13 residues long. Looked up from germline, CDR1 is SGHDN and CDR2 is FVKESK. The CDR3 bases are TGTGCCAGCGGCCAAGCCCTACACAATGAGCAGTTCTTC. This sequence encodes CASGQALHNEQFF.

This clone was seen only a few times. V is TRBV28 and J is TRBJ1-1; weak D call: TRBD1 (5 bases). Trimming removed 6 bases at V and 0 bases at J, with 11 bases between. In germline, CDR1 is MDHEN, CDR2 SYDVKM. CDR3 size: 14 residues. CDR3 region: CASRGGVVNTEAFF. CDR3 in DNA: TGTGCCAGCAGGGGGGGGGTTGTGAACACTGAAGCTTTCTTT.

The J gene is TRBJ2-3, the V gene TRBV11-2, with D maybe TRBD2 (6 bases). Germline CDR1 reads SGHAT; CDR2 reads FQNNGV. The CDR3 has 16 residues. V lost 6 bases, J lost 4 bases, and 20 bases lay in between. CDR3 DNA: TGTGCCAGCAGAAAAAGGGACTTCACGGGGGCAGATACGCAGTATTTT. Its translation is CASRKRDFTGADTQYF.

The V and J genes are TRBV19 and TRBJ2-1; tentatively, D is TRBD2 (5 bases). Germline V lookup: CDR1 LNHDA, CDR2 SQIVND (reference sequence). The V gene lost 7 bases and the J gene lost 4 bases, with 20 bases spanning the gap. CDR3 length: 16 amino acids. The CDR3 DNA reads as TGTGCCAGTACCATCTCCCTGTCGGGGATGTACAATGAGCAGTTCTTC. It translates to CASTISLSGMYNEQFF.

The chain recombines TRBV28 with TRBJ1-2, with D possibly TRBD1 on 5 matching bases. The CDR3 contains 13 residues. Deletions cut 4 bases from V and 8 bases from J, with 14 bases between. Germline loops: CDR1 MDHEN, CDR2 SYDVKM. The CDR3 protein is CASSSDRRSGYTF. The CDR3 DNA follows: TGTGCCAGCAGTTCAGACAGACGCTCAGGCTACACCTTC.

The count of this clone is one. The V call is TRBV27, the J call TRBJ2-2; 10 bases are a match to TRBD1. The CDR3 loop spans 14 amino acids. V dropped 6 bases and J dropped 5; count of bases not matched to a gene: 3. CDR1 MNHEY and CDR2 SMNVEV come from the germline V gene (reference sequence). In nucleotides, the CDR3 is TGTGCCAGCAGGACAGGGGGCAGGACCGGGGAGCTGTTTTTT. Translation gives CASRTGGRTGELFF.

This chain links TRBV2 with TRBJ2-4; no reliable D call. Germline loops: CDR1 SNHLY, CDR2 FYNNEI. The CDR3 is 13 residues long. V was cut by 6 bases and J by 2 bases, with 8 bases left in between. CDR3 in amino acids: CASSSLPKNIQYF. As DNA, the CDR3 is TGTGCCAGCAGCTCCCTACCCAAAAACATTCAGTACTTC. The full variable domain, with the rest looked up from reference TRBV2 and TRBJ2-4, is EPEVTQTPSHQVTQMGQEVILRCVPISNHLYFYWYRQILGQKVEFLVSFYNNEISEKSEIFDDQFSVERPDGSNFTLKIRSTKLEDSAMYFCASSSLPKNIQYFGAGTRLSVL.

This clone occurred a few times. The rearrangement links TRBV7-8 to TRBJ1-4; D unresolved. V was trimmed by 1 base and J by 3 bases, leaving 9 bases between them. The germline V gene has CDR1 SGHVS and CDR2 FQNEAQ. This CDR3 contains 15 residues. The CDR3 region has the DNA TGTGCCAGCAGCTTAGGTCTGCAATCTAATGAAAAACTGTTTTTT. This sequence encodes CASSLGLQSNEKLFF.

A few counts support this clone. V and J are TRBV6-1 and TRBJ2-1; D remains unclear. Trimming cost V 6 bases and J 0 bases, with 12 bases left between them. Germline V gene sequence: CDR1 MNHNS, CDR2 SASEGT. This CDR3 region has 15 residues. The CDR3 region has the DNA TGTGCCAGCAGGAGATTCCTCTCCTCCTACAATGAGCAGTTCTTC. Translated: CASRRFLSSYNEQFF.

The chain uses TRBV11-3 and TRBJ2-1; TRBD2 is a possible D gene (6 bases). CDR1 is SGHNT, CDR2 YENEEA, per germline. The V gene lost 5 bases and the J gene lost 9 bases, with 20 bases spanning the gap. The CDR3 extends over 15 amino acids. This CDR3 reads CASSRSGEPRGEQFF. The CDR3 region has the DNA TGTGCCAGCAGCCGATCGGGGGAGCCCCGGGGTGAGCAGTTCTTC.

This chain uses TRBV7-9 with TRBJ2-7; 8 nucleotides match TRBD2. Germline V CDR1 and CDR2: SEHNR, FQNEAQ (reference sequence). The CDR3 covers 14 residues. V shed 2 bases and J 2 bases; nucleotides not matched to a gene: 2. The CDR3, as DNA: TGTGCCAGCAGCTTACTAGCGGGTCCCTACGAGCAGTACTTC. The encoded protein is CASSLLAGPYEQYF.

In this sample, this clone turned up once. The chain joins TRBV19 to TRBJ2-2; TRBD1 agrees at 9 bases. Germline CDR1 is LNHDA and CDR2 is SQIVND (reference sequence). This CDR3 has 11 residues. V lost 10 bases and J lost 14; bases outside the gene matches: 8. CDR3 DNA: TGTGCCACCACCCCGGGACAGGGTCTGTTTTTT. It codes for CATTPGQGLFF. Variable domain in full (rest from reference TRBV19 and TRBJ2-2): DGGITQSPKYLFRKEGQNVTLSCEQNLNHDAMYWYRQDPGQGLRLIYYSQIVNDFQKGDIAEGYSVSREKKESFPLTVTSAQKNPTAFYLCATTPGQGLFFGEGSRLTVL.

This chain connects TRBV18 to TRBJ1-4; no clear D gene. The CDR3 covers 14 residues. V lost 2 bases to trimming and J lost 8 bases, with 12 bases between them. The germline gives CDR1 KGHSH, CDR2 LQKENI. The CDR3 nucleotides are TGTGCCAGCTCACCATCGAGGGTGTGGGAAAAACTGTTTTTT. Translated, it gives CASSPSRVWEKLFF.